This TCR beta chain was sequenced during a study of response to subunit inactivated influenza vaccine. In TCRdb, the RT-PCR reads were re-called with MiXCR into one record per CDR3 protein. This sample carries approximately 520,000 distinct CDR3 sequences, approximately 15% of them seen once, and the ten largest clones take 3%. A word on this clonotype: Its antigen remains unknown.

Germline V gene sequence: CDR1 LGHNA, CDR2 YNFKEQ. V was trimmed by 1 base and J by 5 bases, leaving 9 bases between them. This CDR3 has 15 residues. Study conclusions and caveats: That few new T cells are recruited by each seasonal influenza vaccination was the authors' suggestion.

The clonotype comes from a man aged 50 to 69 who received an inactivated influenza vaccine. The chain is built from TRBV4-2 and TRBJ1-6; D is unresolved. Sequences were derived from CD4+ T cells sorted from PBMCs, sampled roughly 24 months after vaccination. Here the CDR3 reads CASSQGYQNNSPLHF. CDR3 sequence (DNA): TGTGCCAGCAGCCAAGGGTACCAAAATAATTCACCCCTCCACTTT.